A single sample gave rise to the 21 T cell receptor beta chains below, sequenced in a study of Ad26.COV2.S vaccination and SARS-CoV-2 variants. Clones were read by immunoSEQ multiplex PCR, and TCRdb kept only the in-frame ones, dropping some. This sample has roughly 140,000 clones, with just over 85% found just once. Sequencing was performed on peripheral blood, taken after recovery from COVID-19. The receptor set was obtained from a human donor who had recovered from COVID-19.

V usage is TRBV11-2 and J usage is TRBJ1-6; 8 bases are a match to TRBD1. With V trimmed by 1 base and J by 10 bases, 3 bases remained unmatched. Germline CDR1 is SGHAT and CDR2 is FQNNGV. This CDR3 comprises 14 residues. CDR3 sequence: CASSLGTGYSPLHF. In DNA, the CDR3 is TGTGCCAGCAGCTTAGGGACAGGGTACTCACCCCTCCACTTT.

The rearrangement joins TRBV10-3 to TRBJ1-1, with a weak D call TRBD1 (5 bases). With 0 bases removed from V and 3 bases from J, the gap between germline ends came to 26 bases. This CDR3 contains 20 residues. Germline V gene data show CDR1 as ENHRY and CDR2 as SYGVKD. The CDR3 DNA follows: TGTGCCATCAGTGAGTCAAACAAAATAAGGGGCAGGGTATGGGACACTGAAGCTTTCTTT. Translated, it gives CAISESNKIRGRVWDTEAFF.

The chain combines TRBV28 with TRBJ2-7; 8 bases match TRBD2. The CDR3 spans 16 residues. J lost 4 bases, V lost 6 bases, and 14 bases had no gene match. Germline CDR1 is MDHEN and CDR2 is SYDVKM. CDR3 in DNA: TGTGCCAGCAGATACGGGGGGGCCGGTTCTACGTACGAGCAGTACTTC. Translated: CASRYGGAGSTYEQYF.

CDR3 DNA: TGTGCCAGCAGCTTAGCGTATGGGGGAATGAACACTGAAGCTTTCTTT. This codes for CASSLAYGGMNTEAFF. J is TRBJ1-1 and V is TRBV7-9, with a possible D match to TRBD1 (5 bases). V lost 0 bases to trimming and J lost 0 bases, with 11 bases between them. The CDR3 extends over 16 amino acids. Germline-derived CDR1 and CDR2 are SEHNR and FQNEAQ (reference sequence).

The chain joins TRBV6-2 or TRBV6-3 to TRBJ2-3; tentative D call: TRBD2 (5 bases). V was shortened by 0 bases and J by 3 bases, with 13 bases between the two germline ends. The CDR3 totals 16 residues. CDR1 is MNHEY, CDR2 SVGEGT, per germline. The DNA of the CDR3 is TGTGCCAGCAGTTACTCGCATGCGGGCGAGACAGATACGCAGTATTTT. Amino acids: CASSYSHAGETDTQYF.

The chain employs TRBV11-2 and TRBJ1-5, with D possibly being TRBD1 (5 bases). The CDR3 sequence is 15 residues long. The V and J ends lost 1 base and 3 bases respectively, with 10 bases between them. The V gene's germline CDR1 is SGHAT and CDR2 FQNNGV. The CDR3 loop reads CASSLGVGTNQPQHF. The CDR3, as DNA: TGTGCCAGCAGCTTAGGAGTCGGGACCAATCAGCCCCAGCATTTT.

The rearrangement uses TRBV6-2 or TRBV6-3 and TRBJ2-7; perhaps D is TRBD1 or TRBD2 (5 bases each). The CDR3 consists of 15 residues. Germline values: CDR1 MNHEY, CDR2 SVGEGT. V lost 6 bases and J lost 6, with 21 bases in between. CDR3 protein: CASSLSPGLSSEQYF. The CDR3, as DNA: TGTGCCAGCAGCCTTAGCCCGGGGCTTTCGAGCGAGCAGTACTTC.

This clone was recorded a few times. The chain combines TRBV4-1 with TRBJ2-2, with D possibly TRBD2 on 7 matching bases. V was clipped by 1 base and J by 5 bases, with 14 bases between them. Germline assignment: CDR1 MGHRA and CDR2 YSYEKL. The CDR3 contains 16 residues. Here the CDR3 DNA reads TGCGCCAGCAGCCAAGGCCCCAGGGGAGGGACCGGGGAGCTGTTTTTT. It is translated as CASSQGPRGGTGELFF.

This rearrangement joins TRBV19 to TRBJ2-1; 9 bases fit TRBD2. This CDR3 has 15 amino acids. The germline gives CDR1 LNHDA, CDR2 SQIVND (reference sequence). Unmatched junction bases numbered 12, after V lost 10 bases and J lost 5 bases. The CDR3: CATRVVAGANNEQFF. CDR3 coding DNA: TGTGCCACCCGCGTTGTAGCGGGGGCCAACAATGAGCAGTTCTTC.

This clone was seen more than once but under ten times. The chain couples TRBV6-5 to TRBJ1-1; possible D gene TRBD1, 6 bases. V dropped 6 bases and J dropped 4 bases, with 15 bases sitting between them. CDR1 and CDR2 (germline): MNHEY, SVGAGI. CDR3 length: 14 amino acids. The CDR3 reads CASRSSGGGTEAFF. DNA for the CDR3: TGTGCCAGCAGATCCTCTGGGGGCGGCACTGAAGCTTTCTTT.

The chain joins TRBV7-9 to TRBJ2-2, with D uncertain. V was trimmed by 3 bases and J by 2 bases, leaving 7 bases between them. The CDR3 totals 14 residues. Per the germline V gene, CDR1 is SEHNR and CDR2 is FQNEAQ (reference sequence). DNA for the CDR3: TGTGCCAGCAGCTTGCAGTACAACACCGGGGAGCTGTTTTTT. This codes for CASSLQYNTGELFF.

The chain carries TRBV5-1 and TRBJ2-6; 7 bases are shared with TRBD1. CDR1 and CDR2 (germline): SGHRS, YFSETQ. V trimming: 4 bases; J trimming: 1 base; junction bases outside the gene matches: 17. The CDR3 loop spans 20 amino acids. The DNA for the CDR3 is TGCGCCAGCAGCGCCCAACTCCCCGGGACAGCTTCTTCTGGGGCCAACGTCCTGACTTTC. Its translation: CASSAQLPGTASSGANVLTF.

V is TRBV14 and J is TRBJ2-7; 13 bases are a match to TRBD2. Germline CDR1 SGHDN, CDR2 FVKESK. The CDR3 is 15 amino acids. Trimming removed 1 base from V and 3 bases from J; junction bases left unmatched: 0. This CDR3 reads CASSQGLAGGYEQYF. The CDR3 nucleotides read TGTGCCAGCAGCCAAGGACTAGCGGGGGGCTACGAGCAGTACTTC.

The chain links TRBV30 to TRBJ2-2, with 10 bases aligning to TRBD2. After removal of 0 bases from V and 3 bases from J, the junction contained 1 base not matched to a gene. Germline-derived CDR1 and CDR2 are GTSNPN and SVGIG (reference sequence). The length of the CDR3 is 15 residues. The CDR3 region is CAWSVAGGHTGELFF. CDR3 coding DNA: TGTGCCTGGAGTGTAGCGGGGGGGCACACCGGGGAGCTGTTTTTT.

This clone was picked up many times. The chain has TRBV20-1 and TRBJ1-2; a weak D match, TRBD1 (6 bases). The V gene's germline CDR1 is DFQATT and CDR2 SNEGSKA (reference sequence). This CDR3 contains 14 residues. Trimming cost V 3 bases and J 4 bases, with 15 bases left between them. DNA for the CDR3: TGCAGTGCTAGTCCACCCGGGGGCGCCTATGGCTACACCTTC. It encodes CSASPPGGAYGYTF.

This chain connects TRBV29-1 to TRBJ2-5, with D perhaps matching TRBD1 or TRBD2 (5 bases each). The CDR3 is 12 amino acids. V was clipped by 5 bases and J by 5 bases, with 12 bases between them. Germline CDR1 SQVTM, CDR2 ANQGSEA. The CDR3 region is CSVSEGTETQYF. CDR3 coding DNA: TGCAGCGTTTCGGAAGGGACGGAGACCCAGTACTTC.

Here the CDR3 reads CASSVAPGQVNEQYF. CDR3 nucleotide sequence: TGTGCCAGCAGCGTAGCGCCGGGACAGGTTAACGAGCAGTACTTC. The chain joins TRBV9 to TRBJ2-7; 8 nucleotides align to TRBD1. The CDR3 extends over 15 amino acids. Germline lookup yields CDR1 SGDLS and CDR2 YYNGEE. V was clipped by 0 bases and J by 5 bases; unmatched bases: 7. Full variable domain (remainder filled in from reference TRBV9 and TRBJ2-7): DSGVTQTPKHLITATGQRVTLRCSPRSGDLSVYWYQQSLDQGLQFLIQYYNGEERAKGNILERFSAQQFPDLHSELNLSSLELGDSALYFCASSVAPGQVNEQYFGPGTRLTVT.

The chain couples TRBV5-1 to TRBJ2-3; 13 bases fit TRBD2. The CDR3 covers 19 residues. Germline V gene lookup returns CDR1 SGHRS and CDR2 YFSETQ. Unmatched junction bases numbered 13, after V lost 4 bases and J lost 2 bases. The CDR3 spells CASSPLTSGGPDDTDTQYF. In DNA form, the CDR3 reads TGCGCCAGCAGCCCCTTGACTAGCGGGGGGCCCGATGACACAGATACGCAGTATTTT.

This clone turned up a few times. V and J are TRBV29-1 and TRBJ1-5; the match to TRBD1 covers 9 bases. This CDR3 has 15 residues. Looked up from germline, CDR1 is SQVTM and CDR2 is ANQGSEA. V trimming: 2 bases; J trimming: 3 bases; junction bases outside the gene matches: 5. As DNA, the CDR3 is TGCAGCGTTGAACGGGACAGGGAGAACAATCAGCCCCAGCATTTT. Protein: CSVERDRENNQPQHF.

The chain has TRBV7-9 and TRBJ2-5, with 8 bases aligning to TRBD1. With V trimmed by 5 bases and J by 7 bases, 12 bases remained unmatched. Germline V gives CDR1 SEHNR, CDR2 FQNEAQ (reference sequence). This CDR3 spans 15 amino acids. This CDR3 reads CASSRQGQALVTQYF. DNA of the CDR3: TGTGCCAGCAGCCGACAGGGACAGGCCTTGGTGACCCAGTACTTC.

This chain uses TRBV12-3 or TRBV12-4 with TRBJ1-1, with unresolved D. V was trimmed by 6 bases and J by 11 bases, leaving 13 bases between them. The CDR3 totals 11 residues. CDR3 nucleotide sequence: TGTGCCAGCAGCCTATCCCACGCGGCTTTCTTT. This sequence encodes CASSLSHAAFF.